A selection of T cell receptor beta chains follows, all from one sample in a study of blood T cells in healthy people across ages. TCRdb recomputed calls from the 5' RACE reads with MiXCR, one row per CDR3 protein. The data show roughly 680,000 distinct CDR3 sequences, around 50% seen once. Input material: blood. The receptors were gathered from a woman older than 75 in good health. Both conserved end residues are part of each CDR3. Each record gives: V gene, D gene, clone size, J gene, CDR3 DNA, CDR3 protein. D genes are given only for firm matches. Size is omitted from some rows. Given values are once, few, many or a class for expanded clones.

>TRBV27|.|few|TRBJ2-5
TGTGCCAGCAGACGATCGGGGCTACTTTACCAAGAGACCCAGTACTTC
CASRRSGLLYQETQYF
>TRBV27|TRBD2|.|TRBJ2-7
TGTGCTCGAGGTGGTACTAGCGGGGGGGTTGCCTACAATGAGCAGTACTTC
CARGGTSGGVAYNEQYF
>TRBV12-3/TRBV12-4|.|.|TRBJ1-2
TGTGCCAGCAACCAGAACGGGGCCCGGAGGGCTGGCTACACCTTC
CASNQNGARRAGYTF
>TRBV20-1|TRBD1|.|TRBJ2-3
TGCAGTGCTAGGGTCCAGGGGGCGGCCCCTAGCACAGATACGCAGTATTTT
CSARVQGAAPSTDTQYF
>TRBV10-3|.|many|TRBJ2-7
TGTGCCATCAGTGAGCCAGGTACGACCTACGAGCAGTACTTC
CAISEPGTTYEQYF
>TRBV6-5|.|.|TRBJ1-1
TGTGCCAGCCGGCAGAACCTGAACACTGAAGCTTTCTTT
CASRQNLNTEAFF
>TRBV28|TRBD1|many|TRBJ2-5
TGTGCCAGCAGTTCCCCCGACAGGGGCGGAGAGACCCAGTACTTC
CASSSPDRGGETQYF
>TRBV3-1|.|many|TRBJ2-6
TGTGCCAGCAGCCAACATGCTGGGGCCAACGTCCTGACTTTC
CASSQHAGANVLTF
>TRBV9|TRBD1|many|TRBJ2-5
TGTGCCAGCAGCAAGGACAGGGGGAAAGAGACCCAGTACTTC
CASSKDRGKETQYF
>TRBV11-3|TRBD1|many|TRBJ2-3
TGTGCCAGCAGCCAAGGGGGCATCGAAACAGATACGCAGTATTTT
CASSQGGIETDTQYF
>TRBV4-1|TRBD2|.|TRBJ2-1
TGCGCCAGCAGCCAAGAGGCTAGCGGGCGTTACAATGAGCAGTTCTTC
CASSQEASGRYNEQFF
>TRBV6-1|TRBD2|.|TRBJ2-2
TGTGCCAGCAGTGAAGGGACTAGCGCGAACACCGGGGAGCTGTTTTTT
CASSEGTSANTGELFF
>TRBV5-5|.|many|TRBJ2-3
TGTGCCAGCAGCTTGATCCCTGGCACAGATACGCAGTATTTT
CASSLIPGTDTQYF
>TRBV25-1|.|.|TRBJ2-1
TGTGCCACCTACGGGTCCATCGCCAGTGAACAGTTCTTC
CATYGSIASEQFF
>TRBV12-3/TRBV12-4|TRBD2|few|TRBJ2-2
TGTGCCAGCAGAATGGAACTAGCGGGAGGCACCGGGGAGCTGTTTTTT
CASRMELAGGTGELFF
>TRBV27|.|.|TRBJ1-1
TGTGCCAGCAAGTCCGGGGTGAACACTGAAGCTTTCTTT
CASKSGVNTEAFF
>TRBV10-3|.|many|TRBJ2-7
TGTGCCATCAGTGAGGTGGCCCTTTACGAGCAGTACTTC
CAISEVALYEQYF
>TRBV20-1|.|.|TRBJ2-5
TGCAGTGCTAGCGTTGGGTTAGAGACCCAGTACTTC
CSASVGLETQYF
>TRBV10-3|TRBD1|.|TRBJ1-1
TGTGCCATCAGTGAGAGAGGGGGAGGACAGGGTAACACTGAAGCTTTCTTT
CAISERGGGQGNTEAFF
>TRBV3-1|TRBD2|once|TRBJ2-1
TGTGCCAGCAGCCCCCGGGACCGGGGGGAGGCCAATGAGCAGTTCTTC
CASSPRDRGEANEQFF
>TRBV10-3|.|.|TRBJ1-1
TGTGCCATCAGTGTAGGAGGGGAGGAAGCTTTCTTT
CAISVGGEEAFF
>TRBV11-1|.|few|TRBJ2-3
TGTGCCAGCAGCTCGAGAAAGAGGCCAGATACGCAGTATTTT
CASSSRKRPDTQYF
>TRBV5-1|.|.|TRBJ2-3
TGCGCCAGCAGGGGACTCATAGATACGCAGTATTTT
CASRGLIDTQYF
>TRBV5-1|TRBD1|.|TRBJ1-1
TGCGCCAGCGGGACAGGGGGCACTGAAGCTTTCTTT
CASGTGGTEAFF
>TRBV12-3/TRBV12-4|TRBD1|.|TRBJ2-5
TGTGCCAGCAGTTTCTCCGGGACAGGGAAAGAGCAGTACTTC
CASSFSGTGKEQYF
>TRBV27|.|many|TRBJ2-5
TGTGCCAGCAGGGAGGCGGTACAAGAGACCCAGTACTTC
CASREAVQETQYF
>TRBV25-1|.|.|TRBJ1-6
TGTGCCAGCAGTGAATCGACAGGATTGAGGTCACCCCTCCACTTT
CASSESTGLRSPLHF
>TRBV27|.|.|TRBJ2-1
TGTGCCAGCAGTTTTTTCGAAGCCTACAATGAGCAGTTCTTC
CASSFFEAYNEQFF
>TRBV10-2|TRBD1|many|TRBJ2-4
TGCGCCAGCAGGCTGGACAGGGGGGGCATTCAGTACTTC
CASRLDRGGIQYF